This T cell receptor (beta chain) was identified in a study of naive and memory T cell subsets. The beta constant-region primer was an equimolar mix of two oligonucleotides covering TRBC1 and TRBC2. The ligated cDNA underwent four PCR rounds using SP2 and nested alpha and beta constant-region primers. TCRdb reanalysed the UMI-ligation and nested PCR reads using MiXCR and keeps one entry per CDR3 protein. The sample contains roughly 150,000 distinct CDR3 sequences, approximately 18% of which appear only once. This clonotype was seen more than once but under ten times. Its antigen is as yet unknown. V was trimmed by 0 bases and J by 6 bases, leaving 14 bases between them. This CDR3 has 14 amino acids. Germline CDR1 SQVTM, CDR2 ANQGSEA. Cells stained for CD3, CD4, CD8, CD45RA and CD27 were sorted into four subsets. Regarding the study as a whole: A few larger clonotypes appeared in naive repertoires, especially CD8, possibly memory cells re-expressing CD45RA. Activation and differentiation may alter RNA-based TCR counts.

Sequenced material: naive CD8+ T cells from blood. The receptor's source is a human donor in good health. V gene TRBV29-1 combines with J gene TRBJ1-1; a weak D match, TRBD1 (5 bases). The CDR3 loop reads CSVEDAGIGPEAFF. The CDR3 DNA sequence: TGCAGCGTTGAAGATGCAGGGATCGGCCCTGAAGCTTTCTTT.